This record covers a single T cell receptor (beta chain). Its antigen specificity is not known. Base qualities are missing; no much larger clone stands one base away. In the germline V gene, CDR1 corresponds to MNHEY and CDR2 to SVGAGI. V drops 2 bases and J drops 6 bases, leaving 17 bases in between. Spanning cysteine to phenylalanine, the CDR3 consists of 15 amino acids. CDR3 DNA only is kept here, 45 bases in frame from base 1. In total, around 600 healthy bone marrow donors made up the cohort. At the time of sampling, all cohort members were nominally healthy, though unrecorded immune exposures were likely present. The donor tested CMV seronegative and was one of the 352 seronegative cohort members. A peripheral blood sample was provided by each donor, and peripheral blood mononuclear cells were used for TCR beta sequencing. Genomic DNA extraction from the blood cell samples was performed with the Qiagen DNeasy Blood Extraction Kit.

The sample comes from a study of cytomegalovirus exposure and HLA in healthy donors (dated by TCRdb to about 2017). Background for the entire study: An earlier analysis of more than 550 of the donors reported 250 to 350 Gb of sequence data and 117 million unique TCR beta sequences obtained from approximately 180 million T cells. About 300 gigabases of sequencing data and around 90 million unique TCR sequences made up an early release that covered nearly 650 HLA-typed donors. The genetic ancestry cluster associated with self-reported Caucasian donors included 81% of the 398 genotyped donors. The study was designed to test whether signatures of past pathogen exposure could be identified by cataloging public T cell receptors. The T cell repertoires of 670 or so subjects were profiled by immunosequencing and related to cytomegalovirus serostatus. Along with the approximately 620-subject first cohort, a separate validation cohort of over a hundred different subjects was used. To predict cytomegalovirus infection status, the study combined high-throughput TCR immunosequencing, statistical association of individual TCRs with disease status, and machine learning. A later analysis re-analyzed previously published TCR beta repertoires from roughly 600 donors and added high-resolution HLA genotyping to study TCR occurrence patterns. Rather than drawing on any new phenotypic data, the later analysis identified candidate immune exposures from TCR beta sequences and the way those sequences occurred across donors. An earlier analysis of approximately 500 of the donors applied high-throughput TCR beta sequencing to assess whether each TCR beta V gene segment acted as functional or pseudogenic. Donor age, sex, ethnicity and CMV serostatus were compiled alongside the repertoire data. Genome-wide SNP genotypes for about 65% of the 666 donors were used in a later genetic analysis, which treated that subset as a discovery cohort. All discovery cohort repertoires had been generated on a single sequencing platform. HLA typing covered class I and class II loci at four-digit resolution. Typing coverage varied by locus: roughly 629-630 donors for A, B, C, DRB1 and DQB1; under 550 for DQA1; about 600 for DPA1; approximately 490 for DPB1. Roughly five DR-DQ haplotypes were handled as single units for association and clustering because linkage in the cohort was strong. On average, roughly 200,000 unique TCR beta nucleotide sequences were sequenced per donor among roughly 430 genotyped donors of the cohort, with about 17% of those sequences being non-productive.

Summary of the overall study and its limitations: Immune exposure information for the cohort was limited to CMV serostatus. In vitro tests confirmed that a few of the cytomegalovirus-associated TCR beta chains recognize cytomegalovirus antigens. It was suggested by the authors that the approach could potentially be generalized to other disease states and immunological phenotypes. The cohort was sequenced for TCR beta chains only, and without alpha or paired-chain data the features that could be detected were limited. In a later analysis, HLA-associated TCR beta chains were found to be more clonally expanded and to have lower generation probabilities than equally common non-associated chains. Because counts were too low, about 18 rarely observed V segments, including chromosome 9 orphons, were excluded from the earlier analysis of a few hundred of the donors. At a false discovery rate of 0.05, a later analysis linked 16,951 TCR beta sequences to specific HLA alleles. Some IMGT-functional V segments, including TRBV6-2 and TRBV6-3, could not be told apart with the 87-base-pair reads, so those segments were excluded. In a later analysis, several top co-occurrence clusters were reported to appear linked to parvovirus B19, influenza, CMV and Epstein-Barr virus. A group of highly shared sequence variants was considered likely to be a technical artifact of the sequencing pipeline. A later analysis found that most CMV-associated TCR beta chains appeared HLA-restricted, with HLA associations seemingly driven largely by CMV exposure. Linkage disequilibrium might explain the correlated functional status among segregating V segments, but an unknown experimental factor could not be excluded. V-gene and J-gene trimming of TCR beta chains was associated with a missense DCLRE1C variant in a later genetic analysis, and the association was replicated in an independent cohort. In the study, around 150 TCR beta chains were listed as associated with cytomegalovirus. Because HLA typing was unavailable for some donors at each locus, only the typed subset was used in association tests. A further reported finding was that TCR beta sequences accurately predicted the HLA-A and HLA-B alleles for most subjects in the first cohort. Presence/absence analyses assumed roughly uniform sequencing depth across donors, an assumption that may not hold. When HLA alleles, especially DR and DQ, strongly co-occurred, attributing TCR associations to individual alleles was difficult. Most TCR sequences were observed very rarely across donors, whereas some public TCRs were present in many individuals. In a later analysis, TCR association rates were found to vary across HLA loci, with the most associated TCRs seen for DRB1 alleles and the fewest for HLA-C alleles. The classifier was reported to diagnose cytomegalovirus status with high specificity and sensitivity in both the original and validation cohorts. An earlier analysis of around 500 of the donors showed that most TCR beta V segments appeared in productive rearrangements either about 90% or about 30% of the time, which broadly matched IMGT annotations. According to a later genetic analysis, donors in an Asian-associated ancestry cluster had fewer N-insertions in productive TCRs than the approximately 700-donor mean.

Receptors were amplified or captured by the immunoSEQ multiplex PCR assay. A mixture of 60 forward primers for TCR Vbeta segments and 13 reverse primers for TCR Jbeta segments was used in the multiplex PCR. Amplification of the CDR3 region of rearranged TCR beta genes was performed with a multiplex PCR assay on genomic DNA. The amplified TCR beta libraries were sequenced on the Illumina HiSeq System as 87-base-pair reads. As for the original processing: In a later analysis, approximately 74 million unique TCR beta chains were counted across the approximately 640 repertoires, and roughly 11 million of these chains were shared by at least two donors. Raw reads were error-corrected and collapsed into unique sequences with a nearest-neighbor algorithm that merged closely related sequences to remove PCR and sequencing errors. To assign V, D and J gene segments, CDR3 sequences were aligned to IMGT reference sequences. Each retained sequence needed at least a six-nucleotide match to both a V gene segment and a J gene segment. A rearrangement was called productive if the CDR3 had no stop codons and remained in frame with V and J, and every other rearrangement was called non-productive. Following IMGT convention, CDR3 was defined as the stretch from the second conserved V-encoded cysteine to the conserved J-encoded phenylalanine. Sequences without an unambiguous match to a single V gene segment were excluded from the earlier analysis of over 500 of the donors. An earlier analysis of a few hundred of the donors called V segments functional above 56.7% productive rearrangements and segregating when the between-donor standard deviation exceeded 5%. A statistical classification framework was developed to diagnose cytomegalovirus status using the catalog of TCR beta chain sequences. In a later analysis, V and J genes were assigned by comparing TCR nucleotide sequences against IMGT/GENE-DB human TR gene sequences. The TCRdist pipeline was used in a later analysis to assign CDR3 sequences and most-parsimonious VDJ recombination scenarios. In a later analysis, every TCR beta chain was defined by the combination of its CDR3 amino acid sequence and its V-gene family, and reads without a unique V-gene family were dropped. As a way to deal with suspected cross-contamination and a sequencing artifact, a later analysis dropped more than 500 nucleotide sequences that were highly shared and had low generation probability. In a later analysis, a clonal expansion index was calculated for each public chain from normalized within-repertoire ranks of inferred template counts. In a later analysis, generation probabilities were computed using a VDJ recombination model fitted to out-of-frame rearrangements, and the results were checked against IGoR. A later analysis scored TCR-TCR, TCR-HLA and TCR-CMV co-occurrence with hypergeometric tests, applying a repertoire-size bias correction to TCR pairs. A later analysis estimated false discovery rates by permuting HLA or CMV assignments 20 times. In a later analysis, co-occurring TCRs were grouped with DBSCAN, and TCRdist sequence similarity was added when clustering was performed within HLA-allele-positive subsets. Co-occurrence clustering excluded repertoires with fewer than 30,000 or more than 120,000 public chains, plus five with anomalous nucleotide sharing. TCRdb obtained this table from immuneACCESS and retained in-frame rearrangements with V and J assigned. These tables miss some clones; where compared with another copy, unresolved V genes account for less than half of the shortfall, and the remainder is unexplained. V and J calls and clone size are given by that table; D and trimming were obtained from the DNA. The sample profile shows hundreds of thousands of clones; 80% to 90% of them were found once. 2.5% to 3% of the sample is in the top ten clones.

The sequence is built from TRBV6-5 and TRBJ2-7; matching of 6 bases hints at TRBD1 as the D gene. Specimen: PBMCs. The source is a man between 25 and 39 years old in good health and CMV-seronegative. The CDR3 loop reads CASSYLTTGLGEQYF. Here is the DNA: TGTGCCAGCAGTTACCTGACCACAGGGCTAGGCGAGCAGTACTTC.